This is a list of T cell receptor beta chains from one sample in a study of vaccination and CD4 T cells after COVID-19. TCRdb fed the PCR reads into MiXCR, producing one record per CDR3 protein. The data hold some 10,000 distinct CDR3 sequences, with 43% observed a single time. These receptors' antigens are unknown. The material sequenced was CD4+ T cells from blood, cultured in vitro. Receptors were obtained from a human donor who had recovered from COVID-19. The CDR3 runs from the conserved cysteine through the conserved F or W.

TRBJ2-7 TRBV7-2 CASSFSQGSYEQYF
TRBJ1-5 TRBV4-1 CASSQTGEGNQPQHF
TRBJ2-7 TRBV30 CAWSTSIGEGAYEQYF
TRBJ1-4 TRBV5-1 CASSLQQGNEKLFF
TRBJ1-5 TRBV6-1 CASSEGRGTGQPQHF
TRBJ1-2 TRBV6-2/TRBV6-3 CASSYSITASQSYGYTF
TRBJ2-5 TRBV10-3 CAIRGRAIHEETQYF
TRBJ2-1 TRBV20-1 CSAIAENGLQGFF
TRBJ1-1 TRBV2 CASRPGQRLNTEAFF
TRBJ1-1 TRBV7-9 CASSLEFSRETEAFF
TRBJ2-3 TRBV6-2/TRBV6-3 CASSYSDSLTDTQYF
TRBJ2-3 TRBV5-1 CASSLLAGGPRRDTQYF
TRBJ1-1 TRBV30 CAWSRGVTGRNTEAFF
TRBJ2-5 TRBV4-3 CASSLQDNQETQYF
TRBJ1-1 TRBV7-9 CASSFMQGKNTEAFF
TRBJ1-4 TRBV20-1 CSAPGQGSEKLFF
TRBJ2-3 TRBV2 CAMLLAGSTDTQYF
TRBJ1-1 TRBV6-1 CASRRSQENTEAFF
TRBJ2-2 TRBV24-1 CATSRGGIGELFF
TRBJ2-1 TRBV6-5 CASSYFPGTSGGAGEQFF
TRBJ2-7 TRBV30 CAWSKDRGYEQYF
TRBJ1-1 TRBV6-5 CASSSPGVNTEAFF
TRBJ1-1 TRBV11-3 CASSSDLNTEAFF
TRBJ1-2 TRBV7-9 CASSFYDRDHGYTF
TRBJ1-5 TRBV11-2 CASSSTGKDSNQPQHF
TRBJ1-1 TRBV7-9 CASSFGGTGMNTEAFF
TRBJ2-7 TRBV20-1 CSAGLGQGGEQYF
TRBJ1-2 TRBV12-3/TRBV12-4 CASNLQGARYGYTF
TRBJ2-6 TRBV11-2 CASSLSRAGANVLTF